This T cell receptor beta chain was identified in a study of shared clonotypes between healthy human individuals. Looking at the study overall: Three plates were used per donor for CD4 naive, three for CD4 memory, two for CD8 naive and one for CD8 memory. Study-wide findings and caveats: Among several donors, about 5% of naive CD4 clonotypes were found in common. It was expected that sequencing depth would affect clonotype sharing among donors.

Profiled with immunoSEQ multiplex PCR; TCRdb holds only in-frame clones, not every one. This table holds about 1,500,000 clones, around 97% found once. The table lists this clone with a count of one. What it binds is unknown. CDR1 and CDR2 from the germline V gene are LNHDA and SQIVND (reference sequence). This CDR3 contains 16 residues. Trimming pared 5 bases from V and 1 base from J, leaving 15 bases between. The clonotype originates from a man in his thirties or forties in good health. The sequenced sample consisted of naive CD4+ T cells sorted from blood. The subset: CD45RA+ positively selected. The V and J genes are TRBV19 and TRBJ1-5, with a tentative D call TRBD1 (6 bases). The CDR3 coding sequence is TGTGCCAGTAGTGCGTTTACAGGGCTCAGCAATCAGCCCCAGCATTTT. Amino acid sequence: CASSAFTGLSNQPQHF.